The source of this T cell receptor (beta chain) is a study of CD8 T cells in Susac syndrome. The wider study: Within the sequenced group of Susac syndrome patients, roughly 6 showed active disease and roughly eight were in remission. When blood was collected, patients with Susac syndrome were therapy-naive, were taking corticosteroids, or were receiving intravenous immunoglobulin alone.

TEMRA cells were FACS-enriched, and CD8+ and CD4+ T cells were isolated negatively. The RNA, roughly 0.5 to 1 ug, was put through reverse transcription using random hexamers. TCRdb itself ran the immunoSEQ multiplex PCR reads through MiXCR, one entry per CDR3 protein. The sample lists under 200,000 distinct CDR3 sequences; roughly nine tenths were seen once. This receptor was obtained from a human donor with Susac syndrome. The specimen was CD4+ T cells from PBMCs.

Written as DNA, the CDR3 is TGTGCCACCCGGGACGGTTCTGGAAACACCATATATTTT. The encoded protein is CATRDGSGNTIYF. The genes are TRBV7-9 and TRBJ1-3, with a tentative D call TRBD1 (5 bases). V dropped 10 bases and J dropped 1 base, with 11 bases sitting between them. Germline loops: CDR1 SEHNR, CDR2 FQNEAQ (reference sequence). The CDR3 has 13 residues. The full variable domain, its missing parts supplied by reference TRBV7-9 and TRBJ1-3, is DTGVSQNPRHKITKRGQNVTFRCDPISEHNRLYWYRQTLGQGPEFLTYFQNEAQLEKSRLLSDRFSAERPKGSFSTLEIQRTEQGDSAMYLCATRDGSGNTIYFGEGSWLTVV.